This T cell receptor beta chain stems from a study of neoadjuvant nivolumab and ipilimumab in lung cancer. This CDR3 is 15 amino acids long. The germline gives CDR1 SGHRS, CDR2 YFSETQ. Data came from immunoSEQ multiplex PCR; TCRdb stores just in-frame clones and leaves some out. The sample has about 10,000 clones, 65% to 85% seen once. As for this clone: Sequence at one end of the junction differs from germline and may be a read error.

Material: peripheral blood, obtained before neoadjuvant nivolumab, alone or with ipilimumab. The source is an adult with non-small cell lung cancer. The J gene is TRBJ2-1, the V gene TRBV5-1; a weak D match, TRBD2 (6 bases). For the CDR3, the DNA is TGCGCCAGCCAAAACCGGGACTGGAACTACGATGAGCAGTTCTTC. As protein: CASQNRDWNYDEQFF.